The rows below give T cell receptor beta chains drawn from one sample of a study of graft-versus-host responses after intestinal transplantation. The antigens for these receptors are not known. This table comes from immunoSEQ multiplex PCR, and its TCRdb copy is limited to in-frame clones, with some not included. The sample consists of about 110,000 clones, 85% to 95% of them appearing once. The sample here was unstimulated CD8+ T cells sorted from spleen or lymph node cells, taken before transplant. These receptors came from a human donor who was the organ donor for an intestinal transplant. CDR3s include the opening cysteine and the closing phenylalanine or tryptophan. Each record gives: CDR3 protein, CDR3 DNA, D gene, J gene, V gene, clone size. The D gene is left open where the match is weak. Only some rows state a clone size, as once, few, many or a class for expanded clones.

CDR3aa: CASSLGQGTPREQYF; CDR3nt: TGTGCCAGCAGCTTGGGGCAGGGTACCCCTAGGGAGCAGTACTTC; d_gene: -; j_gene: TRBJ2-7; v_gene: TRBV5-5; abundance: few
CDR3aa: CASSWTGGNIQYF; CDR3nt: TGTGCCAGCAGCTGGACAGGGGGAAACATTCAGTACTTC; d_gene: TRBD1; j_gene: TRBJ2-4; v_gene: TRBV27; abundance: -
CDR3aa: CASTETGNGYTF; CDR3nt: TGTGCCAGTACCGAGACAGGGAATGGCTACACCTTC; d_gene: TRBD1; j_gene: TRBJ1-2; v_gene: TRBV6-1; abundance: -
CDR3aa: CASSLVAEEDEQFF; CDR3nt: TGTGCCAGCAGTTTAGTCGCGGAGGAAGATGAGCAGTTCTTC; d_gene: -; j_gene: TRBJ2-1; v_gene: TRBV28; abundance: -
CDR3aa: CASSYQGGYGYTF; CDR3nt: TGTGCCAGCAGTTACCAGGGAGGCTATGGCTACACCTTC; d_gene: -; j_gene: TRBJ1-2; v_gene: TRBV6-5; abundance: -
CDR3aa: CASSEDRNTDTQYF; CDR3nt: TGTGCCAGCAGCGAGGACAGGAACACAGATACGCAGTATTTT; d_gene: TRBD1; j_gene: TRBJ2-3; v_gene: TRBV9; abundance: once
CDR3aa: CASSLPAGGTDTEAFF; CDR3nt: TGTGCCAGCAGTTTACCCGCAGGGGGCACTGACACTGAAGCTTTCTTT; d_gene: TRBD1; j_gene: TRBJ1-1; v_gene: TRBV28; abundance: -
CDR3aa: CASSLLRWAPEWRNEQYF; CDR3nt: TGTGCCAGCAGCTTGTTAAGGTGGGCTCCAGAATGGAGGAACGAGCAGTACTTC; d_gene: -; j_gene: TRBJ2-7; v_gene: TRBV5-5; abundance: -
CDR3aa: CASSTTGANYEQYF; CDR3nt: TGTGCCAGCAGTACGACCGGGGCGAACTACGAGCAGTACTTC; d_gene: -; j_gene: TRBJ2-7; v_gene: TRBV6-5; abundance: -
CDR3aa: CASSERQGYSYEQYF; CDR3nt: TGTGCCAGCAGTGAGAGGCAGGGGTACTCCTACGAGCAGTACTTC; d_gene: -; j_gene: TRBJ2-7; v_gene: TRBV25-1; abundance: -
CDR3aa: CASSLRGMRTDTQYF; CDR3nt: TGTGCCAGCAGTTTACGAGGTATGCGGACAGATACGCAGTATTTT; d_gene: -; j_gene: TRBJ2-3; v_gene: TRBV27; abundance: -
CDR3aa: CASSVLAGALDTQYF; CDR3nt: TGTGCCAGCAGTGTACTAGCGGGAGCTTTAGATACGCAGTATTTT; d_gene: TRBD2; j_gene: TRBJ2-3; v_gene: TRBV6-1; abundance: -
CDR3aa: CASSQSPGPTYNEQFF; CDR3nt: TGTGCCAGCAGCCAATCCCCGGGACCGACCTACAATGAGCAGTTCTTC; d_gene: -; j_gene: TRBJ2-1; v_gene: TRBV4-2; abundance: -
CDR3aa: CASSYMASGSPYEQYF; CDR3nt: TGTGCCAGCAGTTACATGGCTAGCGGGAGCCCCTACGAGCAGTACTTC; d_gene: TRBD2; j_gene: TRBJ2-7; v_gene: TRBV6-5; abundance: -
CDR3aa: CASSLGQGFLGTEAFF; CDR3nt: TGTGCCAGCAGCTTGGGACAAGGGTTCTTGGGCACTGAAGCTTTCTTT; d_gene: -; j_gene: TRBJ1-1; v_gene: TRBV5-5; abundance: -
CDR3aa: CATNQGVISYNEQFF; CDR3nt: TGTGCCACAAACCAAGGGGTAATCTCCTACAATGAGCAGTTCTTC; d_gene: -; j_gene: TRBJ2-1; v_gene: TRBV2; abundance: -
CDR3aa: CASWQGAYEQYF; CDR3nt: TGTGCCAGCTGGCAGGGGGCTTACGAGCAGTACTTC; d_gene: TRBD1; j_gene: TRBJ2-7; v_gene: TRBV6-1; abundance: -
CDR3aa: CASSYRGPYEQYF; CDR3nt: TGTGCCAGCAGTTATCGGGGGCCCTACGAGCAGTACTTC; d_gene: -; j_gene: TRBJ2-7; v_gene: TRBV27; abundance: -
CDR3aa: CASSQGAGLAVWEQYF; CDR3nt: TGCGCCAGCAGCCAAGGCGCGGGACTAGCGGTATGGGAGCAGTACTTC; d_gene: TRBD2; j_gene: TRBJ2-7; v_gene: TRBV4-1; abundance: once
CDR3aa: CAWSVPGGSTDTQYF; CDR3nt: TGTGCCTGGAGTGTACCGGGAGGGAGCACAGATACGCAGTATTTT; d_gene: TRBD2; j_gene: TRBJ2-3; v_gene: TRBV30; abundance: -
CDR3aa: CASSQETGGNTIYF; CDR3nt: TGTGCCAGCAGCCAAGAGACCGGGGGAAACACCATATATTTT; d_gene: -; j_gene: TRBJ1-3; v_gene: TRBV4-2; abundance: -
CDR3aa: CASSAGTQGGNTIYF; CDR3nt: TGTGCCAGCAGCGCCGGGACCCAAGGGGGAAACACCATATATTTT; d_gene: -; j_gene: TRBJ1-3; v_gene: TRBV9; abundance: -
CDR3aa: CAIRDTTYEQYF; CDR3nt: TGTGCCATCAGGGACACCACCTACGAGCAGTACTTC; d_gene: -; j_gene: TRBJ2-7; v_gene: TRBV10-3; abundance: once
CDR3aa: CAWSRPSGLPDTQYF; CDR3nt: TGTGCCTGGAGTCGTCCTAGCGGGTTGCCAGATACGCAGTATTTT; d_gene: TRBD2; j_gene: TRBJ2-3; v_gene: TRBV30; abundance: -
CDR3aa: CASSGPGFGTDTQYF; CDR3nt: TGTGCCAGCAGTGGGCCCGGGTTTGGTACAGATACGCAGTATTTT; d_gene: -; j_gene: TRBJ2-3; v_gene: TRBV6-1; abundance: -
CDR3aa: CASSGTGGFYGYTF; CDR3nt: TGTGCCAGCAGTGGGACAGGGGGCTTTTATGGCTACACCTTC; d_gene: TRBD1; j_gene: TRBJ1-2; v_gene: TRBV28; abundance: -